This is a list of T cell receptor beta chains from one sample in a study of beta chain features in type 1 diabetes. Method: immunoSEQ multiplex PCR; TCRdb's copy keeps in-frame clones and lacks some. The data contain under 450,000 clones, approximately 15% of them singletons. The sequencing input was naive CD4+ T cells from blood. The receptor set was obtained from a man in his thirties or forties in good health. Each CDR3 is given with its conserved first and last residue. The order of the fields is V gene, J gene, D gene, clone size, CDR3 protein, CDR3 DNA. The D gene is left open where the match is weak. Not every row has a clone size; where given, it reads once, few, many or a size class.

v_gene: TRBV29-1; j_gene: TRBJ2-5; d_gene: NA; abundance: few; CDR3aa: CSVSGVTLETQYF; CDR3nt: TGCAGCGTTTCGGGGGTTACGTTGGAGACCCAGTACTTC
v_gene: TRBV9; j_gene: TRBJ2-3; d_gene: NA; abundance: NA; CDR3aa: CAISAHQQILLTDTQYF; CDR3nt: TGTGCCATCAGCGCCCACCAACAGATTTTACTCACAGATACGCAGTATTTT
v_gene: TRBV23-1; j_gene: TRBJ1-1; d_gene: NA; abundance: NA; CDR3aa: CASRGQRGTEAFF; CDR3nt: TGCGCCAGCAGGGGGCAGAGGGGCACTGAAGCTTTCTTT
v_gene: TRBV29-1; j_gene: TRBJ1-2; d_gene: NA; abundance: NA; CDR3aa: CSVGDRPNYGYTF; CDR3nt: TGCAGCGTCGGAGACAGGCCGAACTATGGCTACACCTTC
v_gene: TRBV5-6; j_gene: TRBJ2-4; d_gene: NA; abundance: many; CDR3aa: CASSPWGNIQYF; CDR3nt: TGTGCCAGCAGCCCGTGGGGGAACATTCAGTACTTC
v_gene: TRBV4-2; j_gene: TRBJ1-1; d_gene: TRBD1; abundance: few; CDR3aa: CASRKTGVNTEAFF; CDR3nt: TGTGCCAGCAGGAAAACAGGGGTGAACACTGAAGCTTTCTTT
v_gene: TRBV7-9; j_gene: TRBJ2-3; d_gene: NA; abundance: NA; CDR3aa: CASSSGTSTDTQYF; CDR3nt: TGTGCCAGCAGCTCCGGGACCTCCACAGATACGCAGTATTTT
v_gene: TRBV5-1; j_gene: TRBJ2-1; d_gene: NA; abundance: few; CDR3aa: CASSLQGYEQFF; CDR3nt: TGCGCCAGCAGCCTACAGGGTTATGAGCAGTTCTTC
v_gene: TRBV18; j_gene: TRBJ2-7; d_gene: NA; abundance: NA; CDR3aa: CASSGQSYEQYF; CDR3nt: TGTGCCAGTTCTGGACAGTCCTACGAGCAGTACTTC
v_gene: TRBV29-1; j_gene: TRBJ2-6; d_gene: NA; abundance: NA; CDR3aa: CSVTSGANVLTF; CDR3nt: TGCAGCGTCACCTCTGGGGCCAACGTCCTGACTTTC
v_gene: TRBV7-9; j_gene: TRBJ2-3; d_gene: NA; abundance: NA; CDR3aa: CASSRGRTETDTQYF; CDR3nt: TGTGCCAGCAGCCGTGGGCGGACAGAGACAGATACGCAGTATTTT
v_gene: TRBV30; j_gene: TRBJ2-6; d_gene: NA; abundance: NA; CDR3aa: CAWTGGNTGANVLTF; CDR3nt: TGTGCCTGGACGGGCGGGAACACTGGGGCCAACGTCCTGACTTTC
v_gene: TRBV15; j_gene: TRBJ2-6; d_gene: NA; abundance: few; CDR3aa: CATSRPGSGANVLTF; CDR3nt: TGTGCCACCAGCAGACCGGGGTCTGGGGCCAACGTCCTGACTTTC
v_gene: TRBV19; j_gene: TRBJ2-5; d_gene: NA; abundance: few; CDR3aa: CASSMRGQTQYF; CDR3nt: TGTGCCAGTAGTATGCGGGGTCAGACCCAGTACTTC
v_gene: TRBV29-1; j_gene: TRBJ2-4; d_gene: NA; abundance: many; CDR3aa: CSVGDLAKNIQYF; CDR3nt: TGCAGCGTCGGGGATTTAGCCAAAAACATTCAGTACTTC
v_gene: TRBV30; j_gene: TRBJ1-1; d_gene: NA; abundance: few; CDR3aa: CAWIKNHQTEAFF; CDR3nt: TGTGCCTGGATTAAAAACCACCAGACTGAAGCTTTCTTT
v_gene: TRBV27; j_gene: TRBJ2-4; d_gene: TRBD2; abundance: few; CDR3aa: CASSFQSSGRGNIQYF; CDR3nt: TGTGCCAGCAGTTTCCAATCTAGCGGGAGAGGAAACATTCAGTACTTC
v_gene: TRBV28; j_gene: TRBJ2-2; d_gene: NA; abundance: few; CDR3aa: CASSFGSYTGELFF; CDR3nt: TGTGCCAGCAGTTTCGGAAGTTACACCGGGGAGCTGTTTTTT
v_gene: TRBV15; j_gene: TRBJ1-5; d_gene: TRBD1; abundance: NA; CDR3aa: CATVIDRGNQPQHF; CDR3nt: TGTGCCACCGTTATCGACAGGGGCAATCAGCCCCAGCATTTT
v_gene: TRBV18; j_gene: TRBJ2-4; d_gene: TRBD1; abundance: NA; CDR3aa: CASSPPRDRGNIQYF; CDR3nt: TGTGCCAGCTCACCACCCCGGGACAGGGGAAACATTCAGTACTTC
v_gene: TRBV7-3; j_gene: TRBJ2-3; d_gene: TRBD2; abundance: few; CDR3aa: CASSLISRTSGNKTVNTQYF; CDR3nt: TGTGCCAGCAGCTTAATTTCGAGGACTAGCGGGAATAAAACCGTAAATACGCAGTATTTT
v_gene: TRBV29-1; j_gene: TRBJ2-1; d_gene: NA; abundance: NA; CDR3aa: CSVEDRIGGEQFF; CDR3nt: TGCAGCGTTGAAGACCGGATTGGGGGTGAGCAGTTCTTC
v_gene: TRBV25-1; j_gene: TRBJ2-6; d_gene: TRBD1; abundance: NA; CDR3aa: CASSELTGGSGANVLTF; CDR3nt: TGTGCCAGCAGTGAATTAACAGGGGGCTCTGGGGCCAACGTCCTGACTTTC
v_gene: TRBV25-1; j_gene: TRBJ2-2; d_gene: NA; abundance: NA; CDR3aa: CASSDRFEGTGELFF; CDR3nt: TGTGCCAGCAGTGATCGGTTCGAAGGGACCGGGGAGCTGTTTTTT
v_gene: TRBV9; j_gene: TRBJ2-2; d_gene: NA; abundance: few; CDR3aa: CASSEGLTGELFF; CDR3nt: TGTGCCAGCAGCGAGGGTCTAACCGGGGAGCTGTTTTTT
v_gene: TRBV20-1; j_gene: TRBJ2-5; d_gene: NA; abundance: NA; CDR3aa: CSARSETQYF; CDR3nt: TGCAGTGCTAGGAGCGAGACCCAGTACTTC
v_gene: TRBV18; j_gene: TRBJ2-1; d_gene: TRBD2; abundance: NA; CDR3aa: CASSQLAGVRDEQFF; CDR3nt: TGTGCCAGCTCACAACTAGCGGGAGTTCGGGATGAGCAGTTCTTC
v_gene: TRBV2; j_gene: TRBJ1-1; d_gene: NA; abundance: NA; CDR3aa: CASIRDGAFF; CDR3nt: TGTGCCAGCATCAGGGATGGAGCTTTCTTT
v_gene: TRBV2; j_gene: TRBJ2-5; d_gene: NA; abundance: NA; CDR3aa: CASSEAQYPRGDF; CDR3nt: TGTGCCAGCAGTGAAGCGCAGTACCCGCGAGGGGACTTC
v_gene: TRBV19; j_gene: TRBJ2-1; d_gene: NA; abundance: few; CDR3aa: CASSIRKYNEQFF; CDR3nt: TGTGCCAGTAGTATTAGGAAGTACAATGAGCAGTTCTTC
v_gene: TRBV25-1; j_gene: TRBJ1-1; d_gene: TRBD1; abundance: few; CDR3aa: CASSEWTGNTEAFF; CDR3nt: TGTGCCAGCAGTGAATGGACAGGGAACACTGAAGCTTTCTTT
v_gene: TRBV10-3; j_gene: TRBJ2-6; d_gene: TRBD1; abundance: NA; CDR3aa: CAISETGGSGANVLTF; CDR3nt: TGTGCCATCAGTGAAACAGGGGGTTCTGGGGCCAACGTCCTGACTTTC
v_gene: TRBV15; j_gene: TRBJ1-5; d_gene: TRBD1; abundance: few; CDR3aa: CATSSEPQGGQPQHF; CDR3nt: TGTGCCACCAGCAGCGAACCTCAGGGGGGTCAGCCCCAGCATTTT
v_gene: TRBV9; j_gene: TRBJ2-3; d_gene: NA; abundance: NA; CDR3aa: CASSVGGTDTQYF; CDR3nt: TGTGCCAGCAGCGTAGGTGGCACAGATACGCAGTATTTT
v_gene: TRBV5-4; j_gene: TRBJ1-2; d_gene: NA; abundance: few; CDR3aa: CASSLAGMPHGYTF; CDR3nt: TGTGCCAGCAGCTTGGCCGGGATGCCGCATGGCTACACCTTC
v_gene: TRBV7-9; j_gene: TRBJ2-5; d_gene: TRBD1; abundance: NA; CDR3aa: CASSSQTGAETQYF; CDR3nt: TGTGCCAGCAGCTCACAGACAGGGGCAGAGACCCAGTACTTC
v_gene: TRBV4-3; j_gene: TRBJ2-2; d_gene: TRBD1; abundance: few; CDR3aa: CASSHGQGADTGELFF; CDR3nt: TGCGCCAGCAGCCATGGACAGGGGGCGGACACCGGGGAGCTGTTTTTT
v_gene: TRBV7-3; j_gene: TRBJ2-1; d_gene: TRBD2; abundance: NA; CDR3aa: CASSLAGTRNEQFF; CDR3nt: TGTGCCAGCAGCCTCGCCGGGACTAGAAATGAGCAGTTCTTC
v_gene: TRBV7-8; j_gene: TRBJ2-1; d_gene: TRBD2; abundance: NA; CDR3aa: CASSFHILAGVYNEQFF; CDR3nt: TGTGCCAGCAGCTTTCACATCCTAGCGGGAGTCTACAATGAGCAGTTCTTC
v_gene: TRBV11-2; j_gene: TRBJ2-4; d_gene: TRBD2; abundance: few; CDR3aa: CASSTLGGKAKNIQYF; CDR3nt: TGTGCCAGCAGCACCCTGGGGGGGAAGGCCAAAAACATTCAGTACTTC
v_gene: TRBV6-5; j_gene: TRBJ2-3; d_gene: NA; abundance: few; CDR3aa: CASSYSEGGTQYF; CDR3nt: TGTGCCAGCAGTTACTCGGAGGGTGGTACGCAGTATTTT